These 24 T cell receptor beta chains were sequenced from one sample in a study of CD8 T cells in Susac syndrome (dated by TCRdb to the late 2010s). Library prep was done by the immunoSEQ multiplex PCR assay. RNA was extracted using the RNeasy kit, and roughly 0.5 to 1 microgram was reverse transcribed with random hexamers. In-frame beta chains were kept once TCRdb had trimmed the public reads at Q25 with fastp and called clones with MiXCR. Merged by CDR3 protein, the rows form single entries marked with the most common genes and DNA. The sample table holds 120,000 to 150,000 distinct CDR3 sequences, of which roughly 94% were seen once. 0.075% to 0.09% of the sample belongs to the ten largest clones. The sequenced material came from CD4+ T cells from PBMCs. The receptors stem from a human donor in good health.

This chain connects TRBV29-1 to TRBJ1-1; no definite D call. CDR1 SQVTM and CDR2 ANQGSEA come from the germline V gene. The V and J ends lost 6 bases and 0 bases respectively, with 11 bases between them. The CDR3 is 13 residues long. CDR3 coding DNA: TGCAGCGTCGCTCGGAGAATGAACACTGAAGCTTTCTTT. Translation gives CSVARRMNTEAFF.

The chain couples TRBV7-2 to TRBJ1-5, with D possibly TRBD1 on 6 matching bases. There are 14 residues in the CDR3. V was clipped by 5 bases and J by 4 bases, with 12 bases between them. Germline CDR1 is SGHTA and CDR2 is FQGNSA. CDR3: CASSLRQVNQPQHF. The CDR3 DNA sequence: TGTGCCAGCAGCCTCAGACAGGTTAATCAGCCCCAGCATTTT.

This clonotype occurred once. The CDR3 region is CASSQREASGEQYF. The CDR3 bases are TGTGCCAGCAGCCAGCGGGAGGCGTCGGGCGAGCAGTACTTC. V usage is TRBV5-4 and J usage is TRBJ2-7; 9 positions match TRBD2. CDR1 is SGHNT, CDR2 YYREEE, per germline (reference sequence). The V gene end was trimmed by 4 bases and the J gene end by 6 bases; junction bases not matched to a gene: 8. The CDR3 sequence is 14 residues long.

Only one count was recorded for this clonotype. The chain links TRBV20-1 to TRBJ1-2; the D gene is possibly TRBD1 (6 bases). Germline V lookup: CDR1 DFQATT, CDR2 SNEGSKA (reference sequence). Between the trimmed V and J ends, which lost 2 bases and 4 bases, there was a span of 14 bases. The CDR3 is 14 amino acids. The CDR3 sequence: CSARPLRGVYGYTF. CDR3 nucleotide sequence: TGCAGTGCTAGACCCCTCAGGGGCGTCTATGGCTACACCTTC.

The chain couples TRBV2 to TRBJ1-1, with no clear D. Germline CDR1 and CDR2: SNHLY and FYNNEI. The V end was cut by 6 bases, the J end by 1 base, with 9 bases between. CDR3 length: 13 residues. The CDR3 loop is CASSRQQNTEAFF. As DNA, the CDR3 is TGTGCCAGCAGCAGACAACAGAACACTGAAGCTTTCTTT.

The gene calls are TRBV5-8 and TRBJ2-3, with D possibly being TRBD1 (6 bases). The CDR3 covers 14 residues. Per germline, CDR1 SGHTS and CDR2 YDEGEE. Trimming took 4 bases from V and 3 from J, leaving 12 bases between them. The CDR3 DNA follows: TGTGCCAGCAGCGTAGGGACAAGAACAGATACGCAGTATTTT. Translated, it gives CASSVGTRTDTQYF.

The genes are TRBV20-1 and TRBJ1-3, with D unresolved. Deletions cut 1 base from V and 1 base from J, with 5 bases between. CDR1 and CDR2 from the germline V gene are DFQATT and SNEGSKA (reference sequence). The length of the CDR3 is 13 residues. This CDR3 is CSARVVSGNTIYF. The CDR3 coding sequence is TGCAGTGCTAGAGTGGTTTCTGGAAACACCATATATTTT.

The chain recombines TRBV5-4 with TRBJ2-7, with 15 bases identical to TRBD2. The trim removed 4 bases at V and 3 bases at J, leaving 5 bases unmatched. The CDR3 is 16 residues long. Germline CDR1 is SGHNT and CDR2 is YYREEE (reference sequence). The CDR3 DNA sequence: TGTGCCAGCAGCCGGACTAGCGGGAGGGAAATCTACGAGCAGTACTTC. Encoded protein: CASSRTSGREIYEQYF. Based on the CDR3 plus reference TRBV5-4 and TRBJ2-7, the full variable domain is ETGVTQSPTHLIKTRGQQVTLRCSSQSGHNTVSWYQQALGQGPQFIFQYYREEENGRGNFPPRFSGLQFPNYSSELNVNALELDDSALYLCASSRTSGREIYEQYFGPGTRLTVT.

The chain uses TRBV12-3 or TRBV12-4 and TRBJ2-3; tentative D call: TRBD2 (6 bases). The V end lost 3 bases, the J end lost 5 bases, and 18 bases lay between the germline ends. The length of the CDR3 is 16 residues. The CDR3 sequence is CASSFSGEGRGDTQYF. The CDR3 nucleotides are TGTGCCAGCAGTTTTTCGGGAGAGGGCCGAGGAGATACGCAGTATTTT.

This clonotype appeared once. The gene calls are TRBV5-4 and TRBJ2-2, with D perhaps being TRBD1 or TRBD2 (5 bases each). The germline CDR1 and CDR2 sequences are SGHNT and YYREEE (reference sequence). Trimming left V 3 bases short and J 1 base short, with 10 bases between. This CDR3 is 15 amino acids long. CDR3 protein: CASSSGPQNTGELFF. CDR3 in DNA: TGTGCCAGCAGCTCGGGACCGCAGAACACCGGGGAGCTGTTTTTT. Combining the CDR3 with reference TRBV5-4 and TRBJ2-2 gives the whole variable domain ETGVTQSPTHLIKTRGQQVTLRCSSQSGHNTVSWYQQALGQGPQFIFQYYREEENGRGNFPPRFSGLQFPNYSSELNVNALELDDSALYLCASSSGPQNTGELFFGEGSRLTVL.

Note on this clonotype: One junction end does not reproduce the germline sequence, and a read error may be involved. The chain carries TRBV24-1 and TRBJ1-5; the D is unclear. CDR3 length: 12 residues. From germline, CDR1 is KGHDR and CDR2 SFDVKD. The CDR3 nucleotides are TGTGCCACCGGTGGAGGCAACCAGCCCCAGCATTTT. This codes for CATGGGNQPQHF.

The J gene is TRBJ2-4, the V gene TRBV2; no clear D. Between the trimmed V and J ends, which lost 3 bases and 5 bases, there was a span of 5 bases. This CDR3 has 12 residues. Germline loops: CDR1 SNHLY, CDR2 FYNNEI. Here the CDR3 DNA reads TGTGCCAGCAGTGAGGAAGAAAACATTCAGTACTTC. Its protein product is CASSEEENIQYF.

The chain uses TRBV2 and TRBJ2-5; D is possibly TRBD2 (7 bases). With 8 bases removed from V and 5 bases from J, the gap between germline ends came to 12 bases. The CDR3 length is 12 residues. Germline CDR1 reads SNHLY; CDR2 reads FYNNEI. The CDR3 here is CASARGGETQYF. In DNA, the CDR3 is TGTGCCAGCGCCAGGGGAGGGGAGACCCAGTACTTC.

The chain uses TRBV7-2 and TRBJ2-3, with D unclear. Germline CDR1 SGHTA, CDR2 FQGNSA. This CDR3 spans 12 amino acids. Trimming removed 5 bases at V and 10 bases at J, with 13 bases between. The CDR3 is CASSPPHRPQYF. The CDR3 nucleotides read TGTGCCAGCAGCCCACCCCACCGACCGCAGTATTTT.

This clonotype was observed a few times. J is TRBJ1-2 and V is TRBV5-1; D is unresolved. V lost 2 bases and J lost 4, with 9 bases in between. The germline V gene encodes CDR1 SGHRS and CDR2 YFSETQ. This CDR3 has 13 amino acids. The CDR3 DNA is TGCGCCAGCAGCTTCGGGAAGCTCTATGGCTACACCTTC. It encodes CASSFGKLYGYTF. Using reference TRBV5-1 and TRBJ1-2 for the parts outside the CDR3, the full variable domain is KAGVTQTPRYLIKTRGQQVTLSCSPISGHRSVSWYQQTPGQGLQFLFEYFSETQRNKGNFPGRFSGRQFSNSRSEMNVSTLELGDSALYLCASSFGKLYGYTFGSGTRLTVV.

The J gene is TRBJ2-2, the V gene TRBV24-1; D gene uncertain. The CDR3 is made up of 13 amino acids. V lost 3 bases, J lost 2 bases, and 3 bases lay in between. Germline V lookup: CDR1 KGHDR, CDR2 SFDVKD. The CDR3 loop reads CATSDTNTGELFF. CDR3 DNA: TGTGCCACCAGTGATACAAACACCGGGGAGCTGTTTTTT.

The chain links TRBV4-1 to TRBJ1-2; D possibly corresponds to TRBD1 (5 bases). Looked up from germline, CDR1 is MGHRA and CDR2 is YSYEKL. This CDR3 is 13 amino acids long. V lost 2 bases and J lost 8, with 12 bases in between. CDR3 loop: CASSQQGVGGYTF. As DNA, the CDR3 is TGCGCCAGCAGCCAACAGGGAGTTGGCGGCTACACCTTC.

V and J are TRBV29-1 and TRBJ2-5; TRBD1 matches at 8 bases. The CDR3 sequence is 14 residues long. Looked up from germline, CDR1 is SQVTM and CDR2 is ANQGSEA. The V gene end was trimmed by 3 bases and the J gene end by 4 bases; junction bases not matched to a gene: 7. In nucleotides, the CDR3 is TGCAGCGTTGATCTGACAGGGGTTTCAGAGACCCAGTACTTC. Residues: CSVDLTGVSETQYF.

The gene calls are TRBV7-8 and TRBJ2-2; TRBD2 matches at 10 bases. This CDR3 comprises 15 residues. Germline CDR1 SGHVS, CDR2 FQNEAQ. The J segment lost 4 bases and the V segment lost 5 bases, leaving 4 bases of the junction unmatched. The CDR3 nucleotides are TGTGCCAGCAGCGCTAGCGGGAGATCCACCGGGGAGCTGTTTTTT. Residues: CASSASGRSTGELFF.

The rearrangement joins TRBV30 to TRBJ1-1; weak D call: TRBD1 (6 bases). The CDR3 consists of 15 residues. Germline CDR1 is GTSNPN and CDR2 is SVGIG (reference sequence). V was trimmed by 1 base and J by 1 base, leaving 13 bases between them. CDR3 sequence (DNA): TGTGCCTGGAGTGGATTACAGGGAGGGAACACTGAAGCTTTCTTT. Amino acid sequence: CAWSGLQGGNTEAFF. Full variable domain (missing parts from reference TRBV30 and TRBJ1-1): SQTIHQWPATLVQPVGSPLSLECTVEGTSNPNLYWYRQAAGRGLQLLFYSVGIGQISSEVPQNLSASRPQDRQFILSSKKLLLSDSGFYLCAWSGLQGGNTEAFFGQGTRLTVV.

The rearrangement joins TRBV2 to TRBJ1-2; D is unclear. The germline V gene encodes CDR1 SNHLY and CDR2 FYNNEI. Trimming cost V 4 bases and J 2 bases, with 8 bases left between them. The CDR3 consists of 13 residues. CDR3 bases: TGTGCCAGCAGTGGGCAGTTGAACTATGGCTACACCTTC. This encodes CASSGQLNYGYTF.

The chain uses TRBV15 and TRBJ1-1; no firm D call. Trimming pared 3 bases from V and 1 base from J, leaving 6 bases between. The CDR3 has 13 residues. The germline CDR1 and CDR2 sequences are LNHNV and YYDKDF (reference sequence). This CDR3 reads CATSSYRNTEAFF. The CDR3 DNA is TGTGCCACCAGCAGCTACAGGAACACTGAAGCTTTCTTT. The full variable domain, rest sourced from reference TRBV15 and TRBJ1-1, is DAMVIQNPRYQVTQFGKPVTLSCSQTLNHNVMYWYQQKSSQAPKLLFHYYDKDFNNEADTPDNFQSRRPNTSFCFLDIRSPGLGDTAMYLCATSSYRNTEAFFGQGTRLTVV.

The chain has TRBV13 and TRBJ2-7; 7 nucleotides line up with TRBD1. The CDR3 covers 15 residues. Germline V gene lookup returns CDR1 PRHDT and CDR2 FYEKMQ (reference sequence). The V and J ends lost 5 bases and 1 base, in that order; junction bases with no gene match: 8. CDR3 protein: CASSTSPGQSYEQYF. The CDR3 DNA is TGTGCCAGCAGCACCTCACCGGGACAGTCCTACGAGCAGTACTTC.

CDR3 bases: TGTGCCAGCAGTTTATTTAGGACCGCCTCCTACAATGAGCAGTTCTTC. Translating gives CASSLFRTASYNEQFF. The J gene is TRBJ2-1, the V gene TRBV27, with D unresolved. V lost 1 base and J 0 bases, leaving 10 bases between the germline ends. CDR3 length: 16 amino acids. The germline gives CDR1 MNHEY, CDR2 SMNVEV (reference sequence).